This T cell receptor beta chain was retrieved from a study of vaccination effects on CD4 cells after COVID-19 (dated by TCRdb to the early 2020s). In terms of the full investigation: Participants received two doses of either the BNT162b2 or the mRNA-1273 mRNA SARS-CoV-2 vaccine. The Oncomine TCR Beta short-read assay on an Illumina iSeq 100 was used to sequence cultures from other donors in the study. A total of nine to ten COVID-19 convalescent patients and a few SARS-CoV-2-naive healthy vaccine recipients were included in the full study. In both COVID-19 convalescent patients and infection-naive vaccine recipients, the study compared SARS-CoV-2 spike-specific CD4+ TCR repertoires from before mRNA vaccination with those from after it. The paper's findings and limits, for the study overall: In healthy vaccine recipients, vaccine-induced clones were almost all SARS-CoV-2 mono-reactive, with only 1 of 255 being cross-reactive with common cold coronaviruses. The study was limited by a small number of convalescent patients and lacked early post-infection timepoints. Marked clonal contraction was observed in both infection-induced and vaccine-induced clones at late post-vaccination timepoints, consistent with waning T cell responses.

The library was obtained by the immunoSEQ multiplex PCR assay. DNA from the cultured, isolated CD4+ T cells was subjected to TCR beta CDR3 sequencing. As for the authors' bioinformatics: Non-productive TCR sequences were removed and reads were trimmed to the CDR3 region, keeping CDR3s of at least 7 amino acids. The MANAFEST web app was used to identify antigen-specific clonotypes by comparing expansion in peptide wells with expansion in reference cultures. Positive clones required FDR<0.05 expansion versus reference and all other wells, odds ratio above 5, and frequency above 0.1% in two replicate wells. Clonotypes significantly expanded in SARS-CoV-2 spike wells and in at least one common cold coronavirus spike condition were defined as cross-reactive. CDR3 similarity was assessed by Levenshtein distance using the stringdist R package, and unrooted trees were constructed with ape in R 3.6.1. TCRdb provides this immuneACCESS table in a form limited to in-frame rearrangements. Some clones are lacking; in checked studies, under half of them reflect an unresolved V gene, and why the rest are absent is not known. The V and J calls and clone size are taken from that table; D and trimming were inferred from the DNA. The sample yields about 20,000 clones; approximately 79% were counted once. 9.1% of the sample lies in the top ten.

The ViraFEST assay stimulated PBMC with viral peptide pools and then used TCR sequencing to identify antigen-specific CD4+ T cell clonotypes by expansion. After roughly 11 days of culture, CD4+ T cells were isolated with the EasySep CD4+ T cell isolation kit. None of the healthy vaccine recipients had a prior SARS-CoV-2 infection, which was confirmed by nucleocapsid antibody tests that came back negative both before and after vaccination. About 2.2 million PBMC per well were cultured in IMDM with roughly 5% human AB serum, roughly 10 IU/ml IL-2 and gentamicin, plus 10 ug/ml peptides. Half of the culture medium was replaced with fresh IL-2-containing medium on days 3 and 7. Unless noted otherwise, every peptide stimulation condition was grown in triplicate wells. Using Ficoll-Paque Plus gradient centrifugation, PBMC were separated from whole blood and then either used fresh or cryopreserved at -140C. The spike proteins of SARS-CoV-2 and of the common cold coronaviruses HCoV-NL63, HCoV-OC43 and HCoV-229E were spanned by overlapping peptide pools. The QIAamp micro DNA kit was used to extract genomic DNA from the cultured CD4+ T cells.

With regard to this clone: Its antigen is not yet known. No base qualities exist here, and no much larger clone lies one base off it.

Reading the germline V gene gives CDR1 SGDLS and CDR2 YYNGEE. The CDR3 goes from the cysteine to the phenylalanine over 15 residues. Only the CDR3 portion is preserved as DNA: 45 bases, with reading frame beginning at the first base. V is clipped by 0 bases and J by 1 base, and the sequence between their germline boundaries is 7 bases long. The V and J genes are TRBV9 and TRBJ1-4, with TRBD1 tentatively as D gene (6 bases match). Here the sequenced sample was CD4+ T cells from PBMCs cultured with HCoV-NL63 spike peptides, taken before COVID-19 vaccination. This specimen's cell subset or site label, per the study, means: HCoV-NL63 spike overlapping peptide pool stimulation. The receptor was isolated from a human donor who received a COVID-19 vaccine. The CDR3 protein is CASSVGTVTNEKLFF. The nucleotide sequence reads as follows: TGTGCCAGCAGCGTAGGGACAGTAACTAATGAAAAACTGTTTTTT. With the rest looked up from the reference TRBV9 and TRBJ1-4 genes rather than sequenced, the full variable domain is DSGVTQTPKHLITATGQRVTLRCSPRSGDLSVYWYQQSLDQGLQFLIQYYNGEERAKGNILERFSAQQFPDLHSELNLSSLELGDSALYFCASSVGTVTNEKLFFGSGTQLSVL.